This T cell receptor beta chain comes out of a study of cytomegalovirus exposure and HLA in healthy donors. The study's findings and limits: Many donors carried some public TCRs, although rarity characterized most TCR sequences. That first-cohort TCR clusters tended to co-occur in the roughly 110 validation repertoires was found in a later analysis. A list of roughly 160 TCR beta chains associated with cytomegalovirus was given.

Concerning this clone: The antigen remains undetermined.

It was the roughly 110-subject validation cohort, separate from the roughly 700-subject first cohort, to which the donors belonged. Germline CDR1 reads LGHNA; CDR2 reads YSLEER. This CDR3 is 19 amino acids long. Trimming took 0 bases from V and 1 from J, leaving 21 bases between them. Some clones are missing from TCRdb's copy, which holds only in-frame ones; the method was immunoSEQ multiplex PCR. The data show 90,000 to 100,000 clones, over 85% seen once. The TCR sequence derives from a woman aged 25 to 45 in good health and CMV-seropositive. V and J are TRBV4-3 and TRBJ1-1; possible D gene TRBD1, 5 bases. The specimen sequenced was PBMCs. Here the CDR3 reads CASSQENLGGSHGNTEAFF. CDR3 nucleotides: TGCGCCAGCAGCCAAGAAAATTTGGGGGGAAGCCATGGGAACACTGAAGCTTTCTTT.